This section outlines one TCR beta chain sequence together with its context. Its antigen has not been determined. The sample holds no much larger clone one base away, and base qualities are not on file. Enrolling through a virtual design, the prospective study's participants ranged in age from roughly 18 to 89 years and lived across some 22 United States geographic areas. To assign participants to cohorts, the prospective study relied on clinical history that participants themselves reported in a screening survey and a study questionnaire. For ImmuneRACE Cohort 3, a participant was defined as recovered based on two consecutive negative NP/OP PCR tests, clearance by a healthcare professional, or resolution of symptoms. Each participant in the prospective study had whole blood, serum and a nasopharyngeal or oropharyngeal swab collected by mobile phlebotomists. Participants in the prospective study had the option to provide additional blood draws and questionnaires over a roughly two-month period. Before DNA extraction, prospective study blood samples were shipped either frozen or at room temperature.

For CDR1 and CDR2, the germline V gene lists SGHRS and YFSETQ. The CDR3 spans 14 residues, from the cysteine through the phenylalanine. Just CDR3 DNA is preserved here, 42 bases in frame from base 1. V loses 2 bases, J loses 0 bases, and the germline ends lie 8 bases apart. TCRbeta CDR3 regions were amplified from genomic DNA using the immunoSEQ Assay, a bias-controlled multiplex PCR. As for how the authors treated the data: The number of nucleated cells in each sample was estimated from the amplification of reference gene primers within the assay. Sequence reads were collapsed and filtered to measure the absolute abundance of every unique TCRbeta CDR3 rearrangement. For each sample, productive Simpson clonality was calculated as the square root of Simpson's diversity index across productive rearrangements. TCRdb's version of the immuneACCESS table is confined to in-frame rearrangements and falls short of the full clone set. An unresolved V gene accounts for under half of the shortfall where checked; the remainder is of unknown origin. For V, J and clone size, that table is used; D and trimming come from the DNA. Recorded for this sample are fewer than 250,000 clones; around 88% of them occurred a single time. Together, the top ten hold approximately 2.1% of the sample.

The sample is drawn from a study of blood T cell repertoires in COVID-19 (TCRdb year 2020). Study-level background: Samples covering the acute and convalescent phases of COVID-19 were provided by collaborators in the United States, Italy and Spain. A de-identified subject ID, COVID-19 status, age in years and sex were almost always included in the sample metadata. Where available, HLA class I and class II types were obtained from metadata supplied by the sample provider rather than from assay-based typing. Subjects who had been exposed to COVID-19, were actively infected with it, or had recovered from it provided the deeply sampled blood TCRbeta repertoires that made up the dataset. The material from the prospective study consisted of cDNA or gDNA derived from T cells, B-cell-depleted T cells, or PBMCs. The samples were drawn from the first 160 participants of the ongoing ImmuneRACE study and from more than 1,000 subjects provided by 6 global collaborators. A freely available public database, intended as a resource for researchers studying the immune response to SARS-CoV-2, is where the repertoires were released. Paper-wide results and their limitations: How much clinical and demographic metadata was included differed by source and by participant, and the metadata was provided uncurated.

The receptor was isolated from a woman aged 50 to 60 who had recovered from COVID-19. Material for sequencing was PBMCs or T cells enriched from blood (not recorded which). The chain is made from TRBV5-1 and TRBJ1-1; TRBD1 is a possible D gene, resting on 5 matching bases. The CDR3 protein is CASSLGHLNTEAFF. The nucleotide sequence reads TGCGCCAGCAGCTTAGGACACCTGAACACTGAAGCTTTCTTT.